Below are 18 T cell receptor beta chains sequenced from a single sample in a study of blood T cell repertoires in COVID-19. Produced via immunoSEQ multiplex PCR; TCRdb's table is partial and in-frame only. The sample has a few hundred thousand clones, roughly 80% seen once. Sequencing was done on a sample of peripheral blood. These receptors were obtained from a woman in her sixties who had recovered from COVID-19.

The chain employs TRBV21-1 and TRBJ1-3; the table's D call TRBD1 went unverified against the DNA. TRBV21-1 is given as a pseudogene. The CDR3 loop spans 15 amino acids. CDR3 coding DNA: TGTGCCAGCAGCCCCCTAAACAGGTCTGGAAACACCATATATTTT. Translating it yields CASSPLNRSGNTIYF.

This chain joins TRBV6-6 and TRBJ2-2; D may be TRBD2 (5 bases). V lost 7 bases and J 6 bases, leaving 18 bases between the germline ends. Germline values: CDR1 MNHNY, CDR2 SVGAGI (reference sequence). The CDR3 runs 15 residues. The CDR3 sequence is CASTPRSGKAGELFF. In DNA form, the CDR3 reads TGTGCCAGCACTCCCCGTTCGGGGAAGGCCGGGGAGCTGTTTTTT.

This rearrangement joins TRBV5-4 to TRBJ2-3; TRBD2 aligns across 12 bases. Germline V gives CDR1 SGHNT, CDR2 YYREEE (reference sequence). The V gene end was trimmed by 0 bases and the J gene end by 2 bases; junction bases not matched to a gene: 1. CDR3 length equals 16 residues. The DNA for the CDR3 is TGTGCCAGCAGCTTGGGACTAGCGGGGGCCACAGATACGCAGTATTTT. Its translation is CASSLGLAGATDTQYF.

This sequence joins TRBV5-8 and TRBJ2-7; 7 positions match TRBD1. This CDR3 contains 14 residues. The V segment lost 2 bases and the J segment 5 bases; nucleotides outside the gene matches: 7. Looked up from germline, CDR1 is SGHTS and CDR2 is YDEGEE. CDR3 region: CASSFGGQSDEQYF. As DNA, the CDR3 is TGTGCCAGCAGCTTTGGGGGACAGTCGGACGAGCAGTACTTC. The complete variable domain, with remaining parts taken from reference TRBV5-8 and TRBJ2-7, reads EAGVTQSPTHLIKTRGQQATLRCSPISGHTSVYWYQQALGLGLQFLLWYDEGEERNRGNFPPRFSGRQFPNYSSELNVNALELEDSALYLCASSFGGQSDEQYFGPGTRLTVT.

This chain's CDR3 is CASSQSGGADTQYF. In nucleotides, the CDR3 is TGTGCCAGCAGCCAATCGGGAGGAGCAGATACGCAGTATTTT. The chain joins TRBV16 to TRBJ2-3; a possible D gene is TRBD2 (6 bases). With 0 bases removed from V and 4 bases from J, the gap between germline ends came to 8 bases. The germline V gene encodes CDR1 KGHSY and CDR2 FQNENV. The length of the CDR3 is 14 residues.

This clone was detected only a few times. The CDR3 spells CASSYGLAGDTQYF. The CDR3 nucleotides read TGTGCCAGCAGTTACGGGCTAGCGGGAGATACGCAGTATTTT. The gene calls are TRBV6-2 or TRBV6-3 and TRBJ2-3; 8 bases map to TRBD2. Germline CDR1 reads MNHEY; CDR2 reads SVGEGT. This CDR3 comprises 14 residues. With 2 bases clipped from V and 5 bases from J, the junction kept 3 bases outside the gene matches.

This clone was seen only once. The V gene is TRBV30, the J gene TRBJ1-4; 7 bases match TRBD1. The CDR3 runs 13 residues. The J segment lost 7 bases and the V segment lost 4 bases, leaving 6 bases of the junction unmatched. Germline V gives CDR1 GTSNPN, CDR2 SVGIG (reference sequence). CDR3: CAWNRQGGEKLFF. The DNA of the CDR3 is TGTGCCTGGAACCGACAGGGCGGTGAAAAACTGTTTTTT.

This chain uses TRBV12-3 or TRBV12-4 with TRBJ2-5; D uncertain. The CDR3 consists of 13 residues. V dropped 6 bases and J dropped 1 base, with 9 bases sitting between them. In nucleotides, the CDR3 is TGTGCCAGCAGATGGCGGAGCCAAGAGACCCAGTACTTC. Protein product: CASRWRSQETQYF.

This clone has a count of ten or more. The chain uses TRBV6-5 and TRBJ2-1, with 7 bases that match TRBD1. CDR1 is MNHEY, CDR2 SVGAGI, per germline. This CDR3 spans 15 amino acids. V trimming: 5 bases; J trimming: 7 bases; junction bases outside the gene matches: 11. In DNA, the CDR3 is TGTGCCAGCAGTCCACGACAGGGTTTAGTAAATGAGCAGTTCTTC. Amino acid sequence: CASSPRQGLVNEQFF.

V is TRBV25-1 and J is TRBJ1-6; D not resolved. The V end was cut by 1 base, the J end by 6 bases, with 7 bases between. The CDR3 is 14 amino acids. Germline CDR1 reads MGHDK; CDR2 reads SYGVNS. The CDR3 DNA reads TGTGCCAGCAGTGAATTGGGCTTTAATTCACCCCTCCACTTT. This codes for CASSELGFNSPLHF. Full variable domain (missing parts from reference TRBV25-1 and TRBJ1-6): EADIYQTPRYLVIGTGKKITLECSQTMGHDKMYWYQQDPGMELHLIHYSYGVNSTEKGDLSSESTVSRIRTEHFPLTLESARPSHTSQYLCASSELGFNSPLHFGNGTRLTVT.

V and J are TRBV11-2 and TRBJ1-2; TRBD1 matches at 8 bases. V lost 5 bases, J lost 0 bases, and 2 bases stayed unmatched. The CDR3 covers 14 residues. Germline lookup yields CDR1 SGHAT and CDR2 FQNNGV. CDR3 coding DNA: TGTGCCAGCAGCCAGGACAGGGCTAACTATGGCTACACCTTC. Translated: CASSQDRANYGYTF.

There are a few counts of this clone. The V gene is TRBV7-9, the J gene TRBJ1-4; D ambiguous. This CDR3 contains 16 residues. Looked up from germline, CDR1 is SEHNR and CDR2 is FQNEAQ (reference sequence). V was trimmed by 1 base and J by 7 bases, leaving 16 bases between them. CDR3: CASSLVPRGKSEKLFF. DNA for the CDR3: TGTGCCAGCAGCTTAGTCCCACGAGGGAAGAGTGAAAAACTGTTTTTT.

The V gene is TRBV5-6, the J gene TRBJ1-5; D is undetermined. The germline gives CDR1 SGHDT, CDR2 YYEEEE. The CDR3 runs 14 residues. V lost 0 bases, J lost 3 bases, and 7 bases lay in between. The DNA for the CDR3 is TGTGCCAGCAGCTTGGTAGGACTCAATCAGCCCCAGCATTTT. Translated, it gives CASSLVGLNQPQHF. The whole variable domain, remainder taken from reference TRBV5-6 and TRBJ1-5, is DAGVTQSPTHLIKTRGQQVTLRCSPKSGHDTVSWYQQALGQGPQFIFQYYEEEERQRGNFPDRFSGHQFPNYSSELNVNALLLGDSALYLCASSLVGLNQPQHFGDGTRLSIL.

The V call is TRBV5-1, the J call TRBJ2-7; D might be TRBD2 (6 bases). Deletions cut 7 bases from V and 3 bases from J, with 17 bases between. CDR3 size: 14 residues. Germline loops: CDR1 SGHRS, CDR2 YFSETQ. The CDR3 protein is CASRSLGGGYEQYF. CDR3 coding DNA: TGCGCCAGCCGCTCCCTGGGAGGAGGCTACGAGCAGTACTTC.

The chain carries TRBV6-6 and TRBJ2-7; 7 nucleotides line up with TRBD1. Germline values: CDR1 MNHNY, CDR2 SVGAGI (reference sequence). This CDR3 is built from 14 residues. The J segment lost 2 bases and the V segment lost 2 bases, leaving 3 bases of the junction unmatched. CDR3 region: CASSYEGTAYEQYF. DNA for the CDR3: TGTGCCAGCAGTTACGAGGGGACAGCCTACGAGCAGTACTTC.

The genes are TRBV19 and TRBJ2-2; tentative D call: TRBD2 (7 bases). Trimming removed 2 bases at V and 7 bases at J, with 8 bases between. The CDR3 totals 13 residues. Germline V gives CDR1 LNHDA, CDR2 SQIVND (reference sequence). The CDR3 reads CASSIRGGGELFF. The CDR3 nucleotides are TGTGCCAGTAGTATAAGGGGGGGCGGGGAGCTGTTTTTT.

The chain combines TRBV5-1 with TRBJ1-2, with D possibly matching TRBD1 (5 bases). With 4 bases removed from V and 2 bases from J, the gap between germline ends came to 18 bases. In germline, CDR1 is SGHRS, CDR2 YFSETQ. This CDR3 has 16 residues. CDR3 in DNA: TGCGCCAGCAGCCCGAAAGTTGGGACTCCAAACTATGGCTACACCTTC. This gives the protein CASSPKVGTPNYGYTF. The variable domain in full, completed from reference TRBV5-1 and TRBJ1-2, reads KAGVTQTPRYLIKTRGQQVTLSCSPISGHRSVSWYQQTPGQGLQFLFEYFSETQRNKGNFPGRFSGRQFSNSRSEMNVSTLELGDSALYLCASSPKVGTPNYGYTFGSGTRLTVV.

This chain joins TRBV2 and TRBJ2-7; TRBD1 matches at 8 bases. Germline V gene data show CDR1 as SNHLY and CDR2 as FYNNEI. With V trimmed by 7 bases and J by 5 bases, 10 bases remained unmatched. This CDR3 comprises 14 residues. Written as DNA, the CDR3 is TGTGCCAGCAACAAAGACAGGGGTAAACACGAGCAGTACTTC. Residues: CASNKDRGKHEQYF.